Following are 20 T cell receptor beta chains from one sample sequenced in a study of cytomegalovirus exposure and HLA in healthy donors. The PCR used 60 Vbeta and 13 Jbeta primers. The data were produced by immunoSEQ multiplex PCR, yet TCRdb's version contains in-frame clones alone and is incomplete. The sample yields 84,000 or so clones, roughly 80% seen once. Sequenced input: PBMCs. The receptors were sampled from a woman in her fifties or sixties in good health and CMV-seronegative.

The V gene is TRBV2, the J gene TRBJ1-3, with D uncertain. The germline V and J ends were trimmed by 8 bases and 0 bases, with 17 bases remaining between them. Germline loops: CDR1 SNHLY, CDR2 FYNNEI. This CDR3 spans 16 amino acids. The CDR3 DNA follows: TGTGCCAGCTACCCCGACACGGCAAGCTCTGGAAACACCATATATTTT. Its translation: CASYPDTASSGNTIYF.

In nucleotides, the CDR3 is TGTGCCAGCAGCTTTGCGACTATGACCGGGGGGGTCACCGGGGAGCTGTTTTTT. Its protein product is CASSFATMTGGVTGELFF. The rearrangement links TRBV7-9 to TRBJ2-2; TRBD2 matches 8 bases. This CDR3 contains 18 residues. J lost 4 bases, V lost 3 bases, and 13 bases had no gene match. Germline assignment: CDR1 SEHNR and CDR2 FQNEAQ (reference sequence). The entire variable domain, with the rest obtained from reference TRBV7-9 and TRBJ2-2, is as follows: DTGVSQNPRHKITKRGQNVTFRCDPISEHNRLYWYRQTLGQGPEFLTYFQNEAQLEKSRLLSDRFSAERPKGSFSTLEIQRTEQGDSAMYLCASSFATMTGGVTGELFFGEGSRLTVL.

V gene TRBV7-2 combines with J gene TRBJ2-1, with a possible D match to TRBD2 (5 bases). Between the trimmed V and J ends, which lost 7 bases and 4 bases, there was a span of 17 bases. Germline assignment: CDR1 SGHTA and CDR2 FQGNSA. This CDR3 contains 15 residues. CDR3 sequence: CASTFRGPKYNEQFF. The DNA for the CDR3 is TGTGCCAGCACTTTCCGGGGTCCAAAATACAATGAGCAGTTCTTC. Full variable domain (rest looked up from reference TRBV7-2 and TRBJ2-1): GAGVSQSPSNKVTEKGKDVELRCDPISGHTALYWYRQSLGQGLEFLIYFQGNSAPDKSGLPSDRFSAERTGGSVSTLTIQRTQQEDSAVYLCASTFRGPKYNEQFFGPGTRLTVL.

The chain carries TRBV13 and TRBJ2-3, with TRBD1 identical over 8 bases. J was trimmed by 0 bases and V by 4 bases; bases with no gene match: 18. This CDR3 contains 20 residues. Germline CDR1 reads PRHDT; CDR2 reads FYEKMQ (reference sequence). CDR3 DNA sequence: TGTGCCAGCAGCTACTTAATCCGGGACAGGAAAACCCCTAGCACAGATACGCAGTATTTT. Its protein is CASSYLIRDRKTPSTDTQYF.

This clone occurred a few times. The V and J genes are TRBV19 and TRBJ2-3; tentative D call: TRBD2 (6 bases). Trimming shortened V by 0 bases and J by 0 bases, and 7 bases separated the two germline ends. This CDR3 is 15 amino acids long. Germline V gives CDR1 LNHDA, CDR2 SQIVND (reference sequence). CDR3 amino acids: CASSIERGSTDTQYF. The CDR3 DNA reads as TGTGCCAGTAGTATAGAACGGGGGAGCACAGATACGCAGTATTTT. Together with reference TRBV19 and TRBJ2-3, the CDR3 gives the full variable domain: DGGITQSPKYLFRKEGQNVTLSCEQNLNHDAMYWYRQDPGQGLRLIYYSQIVNDFQKGDIAEGYSVSREKKESFPLTVTSAQKNPTAFYLCASSIERGSTDTQYFGPGTRLTVL.

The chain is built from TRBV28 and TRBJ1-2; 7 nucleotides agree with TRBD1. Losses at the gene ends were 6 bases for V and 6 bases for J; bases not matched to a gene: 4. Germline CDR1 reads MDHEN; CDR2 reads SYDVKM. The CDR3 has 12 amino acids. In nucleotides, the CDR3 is TGTGCCAGCAGCCCCGACAGGGATGGCTACACCTTC. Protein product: CASSPDRDGYTF.

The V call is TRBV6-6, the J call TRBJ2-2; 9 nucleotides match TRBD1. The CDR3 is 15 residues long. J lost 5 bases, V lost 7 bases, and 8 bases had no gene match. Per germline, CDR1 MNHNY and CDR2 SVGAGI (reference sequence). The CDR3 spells CASIPDRGSTGELFF. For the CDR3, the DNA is TGTGCCAGCATTCCGGACAGGGGAAGTACCGGGGAGCTGTTTTTT.

The CDR3: CATNPTGTNSPLHF. The DNA of the CDR3 is TGTGCCACCAACCCAACAGGGACCAATTCACCCCTCCACTTT. This chain uses TRBV28 with TRBJ1-6; weak D call: TRBD1 (6 bases). Trimming left V 10 bases short and J 7 bases short, with 17 bases between. Germline CDR1 MDHEN, CDR2 SYDVKM. The CDR3 is 14 amino acids.

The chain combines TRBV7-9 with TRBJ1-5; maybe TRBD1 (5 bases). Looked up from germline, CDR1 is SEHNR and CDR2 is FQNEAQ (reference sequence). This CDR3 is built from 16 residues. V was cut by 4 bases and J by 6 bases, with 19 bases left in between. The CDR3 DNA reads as TGTGCCAGCAGCTCCGGGGGGGGATCAGGGACTCAGCCCCAGCATTTT. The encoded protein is CASSSGGGSGTQPQHF.

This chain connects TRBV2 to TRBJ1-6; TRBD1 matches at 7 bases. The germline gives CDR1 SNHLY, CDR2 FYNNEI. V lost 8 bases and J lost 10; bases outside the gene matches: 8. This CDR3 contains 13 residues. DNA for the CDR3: TGTGCCAGCGGCAGGGGGTCAGAATCACCCCTCCACTTT. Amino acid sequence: CASGRGSESPLHF.

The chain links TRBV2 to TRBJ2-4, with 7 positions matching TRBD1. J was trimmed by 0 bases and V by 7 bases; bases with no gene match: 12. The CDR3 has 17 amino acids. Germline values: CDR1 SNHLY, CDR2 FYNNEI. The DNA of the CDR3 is TGTGCCAGCAAAAGGGGGCTTCAAGGGGGAGCCAAAAACATTCAGTACTTC. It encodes CASKRGLQGGAKNIQYF.

The CDR3 DNA follows: TGCGCCAGCAGCTTGGATTGGACAGTCAACTATGGCTACACCTTC. It yields the protein CASSLDWTVNYGYTF. The chain uses TRBV5-1 and TRBJ1-2, with D perhaps matching TRBD1 (6 bases). Trimming took 0 bases from V and 2 from J, leaving 11 bases between them. The germline V gene has CDR1 SGHRS and CDR2 YFSETQ. CDR3 length: 15 residues.

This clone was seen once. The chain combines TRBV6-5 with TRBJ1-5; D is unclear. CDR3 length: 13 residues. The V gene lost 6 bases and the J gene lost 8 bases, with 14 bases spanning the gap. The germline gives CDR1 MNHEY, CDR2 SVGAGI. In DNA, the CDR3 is TGTGCCAGCAGCCCACGGTTCTCGGAGCCCCAGCATTTT. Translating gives CASSPRFSEPQHF.

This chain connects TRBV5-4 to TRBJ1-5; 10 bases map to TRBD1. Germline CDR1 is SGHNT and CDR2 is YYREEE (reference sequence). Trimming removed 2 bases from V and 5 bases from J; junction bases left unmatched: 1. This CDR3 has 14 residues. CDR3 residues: CASSFGTGDQPQHF. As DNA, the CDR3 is TGTGCCAGCAGCTTCGGGACAGGGGATCAGCCCCAGCATTTT. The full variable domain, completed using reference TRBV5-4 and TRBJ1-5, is ETGVTQSPTHLIKTRGQQVTLRCSSQSGHNTVSWYQQALGQGPQFIFQYYREEENGRGNFPPRFSGLQFPNYSSELNVNALELDDSALYLCASSFGTGDQPQHFGDGTRLSIL.

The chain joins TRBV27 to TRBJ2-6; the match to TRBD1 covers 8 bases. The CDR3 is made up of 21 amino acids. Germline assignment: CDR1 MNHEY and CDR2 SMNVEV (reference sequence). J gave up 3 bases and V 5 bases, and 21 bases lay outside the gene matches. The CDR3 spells CASSPLRGLQQQEGGANVLTF. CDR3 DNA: TGTGCCAGCAGTCCCCTCAGGGGGCTACAGCAACAGGAGGGTGGGGCCAACGTCCTGACTTTC.

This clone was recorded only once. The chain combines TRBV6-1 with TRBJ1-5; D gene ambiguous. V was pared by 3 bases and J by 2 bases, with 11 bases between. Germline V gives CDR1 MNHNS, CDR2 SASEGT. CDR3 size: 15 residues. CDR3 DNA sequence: TGTGCCAGCAGTGAGGGAGAAGGAGGCAATCAGCCCCAGCATTTT. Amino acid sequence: CASSEGEGGNQPQHF.

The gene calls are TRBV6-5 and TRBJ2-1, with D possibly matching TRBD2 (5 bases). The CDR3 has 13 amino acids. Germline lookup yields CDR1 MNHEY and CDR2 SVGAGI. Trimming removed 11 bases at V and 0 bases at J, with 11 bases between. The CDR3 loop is CAVRGSSYNEQFF. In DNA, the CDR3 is TGTGCCGTCCGGGGTAGCTCCTACAATGAGCAGTTCTTC.

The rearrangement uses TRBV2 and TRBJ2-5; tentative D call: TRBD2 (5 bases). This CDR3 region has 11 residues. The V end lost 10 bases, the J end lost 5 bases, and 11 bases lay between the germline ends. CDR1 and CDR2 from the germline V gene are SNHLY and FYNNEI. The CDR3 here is CAIPAGETQYF. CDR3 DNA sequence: TGTGCCATCCCTGCGGGTGAGACCCAGTACTTC.

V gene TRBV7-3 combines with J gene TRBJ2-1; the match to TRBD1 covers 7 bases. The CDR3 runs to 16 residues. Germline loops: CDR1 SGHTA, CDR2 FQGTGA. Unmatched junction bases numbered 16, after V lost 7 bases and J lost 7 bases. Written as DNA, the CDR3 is TGTGCCAGCATGCCATCCGGGACAGCCGAAGGGAATGAGCAGTTCTTC. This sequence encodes CASMPSGTAEGNEQFF.

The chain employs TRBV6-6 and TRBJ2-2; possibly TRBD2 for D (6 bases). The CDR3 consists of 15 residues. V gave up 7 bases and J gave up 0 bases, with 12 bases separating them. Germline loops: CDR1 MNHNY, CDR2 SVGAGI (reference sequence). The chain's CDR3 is CASTEAGPNTGELFF. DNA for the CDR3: TGTGCCAGCACCGAAGCGGGCCCGAACACCGGGGAGCTGTTTTTT.